The next 18 T cell receptor beta chains were all read from a single sample in a study of shared clonotypes between healthy human individuals. Only CD45RO-negative cells positively selected for CCR7 counted as naive CD8 cells, so terminally differentiated effector memory CD45RA+ cells were excluded. Generated by immunoSEQ multiplex PCR, the TCRdb table keeps only in-frame clones and is missing some. The sample carries about 1,800,000 clones, approximately 94% recorded once. The specimen sequenced was naive CD8+ T cells sorted from blood. The receptors shown here come from a man aged 18 to 29 in good health.

The chain carries TRBV10-3 and TRBJ2-7, with 12 bases lining up with TRBD2. J gave up 4 bases and V 5 bases, and 3 bases lay outside the gene matches. Germline V gene lookup returns CDR1 ENHRY and CDR2 SYGVKD. This CDR3 region has 14 residues. This CDR3 is CAISSTSGSYEQYF. In DNA form, the CDR3 reads TGTGCCATCAGTTCGACTAGCGGGAGTTACGAGCAGTACTTC.

The chain combines TRBV5-6 with TRBJ1-1; TRBD1 is a possible D gene (5 bases). Germline V gene sequence: CDR1 SGHDT, CDR2 YYEEEE. The V and J ends lost 4 bases and 4 bases respectively, with 11 bases between them. The CDR3 extends over 13 amino acids. The CDR3 here is CASSPPQGTEAFF. The DNA for the CDR3 is TGTGCCAGCAGCCCCCCCCAGGGCACTGAAGCTTTCTTT.

This chain joins TRBV5-1 and TRBJ2-1; possibly TRBD1 for D (5 bases). The V gene's germline CDR1 is SGHRS and CDR2 YFSETQ. The CDR3 has 15 residues. Trimming took 0 bases from V and 4 from J, leaving 11 bases between them. This CDR3 reads CASSLAGGQYNEQFF. CDR3 bases: TGCGCCAGCAGCTTGGCCGGCGGACAATACAATGAGCAGTTCTTC. The full variable domain, completed using reference TRBV5-1 and TRBJ2-1, is KAGVTQTPRYLIKTRGQQVTLSCSPISGHRSVSWYQQTPGQGLQFLFEYFSETQRNKGNFPGRFSGRQFSNSRSEMNVSTLELGDSALYLCASSLAGGQYNEQFFGPGTRLTVL.

The CDR3 bases are TGTGCCAGCAGCCTACTAACTAGCGGTGGGACGGATACGCAGTATTTT. Protein sequence: CASSLLTSGGTDTQYF. V is TRBV5-6 and J is TRBJ2-3; 8 bases line up with TRBD2. V lost 4 bases and J lost 6; bases outside the gene matches: 13. The germline V gene encodes CDR1 SGHDT and CDR2 YYEEEE. The CDR3 has 16 amino acids.

This rearrangement joins TRBV6-5 to TRBJ1-2; D is ambiguous. Germline CDR1 reads MNHEY; CDR2 reads SVGAGI. The V and J ends lost 2 bases and 7 bases respectively, with 5 bases between them. The CDR3 has 11 residues. CDR3 sequence: CASSYGSGYTF. DNA of the CDR3: TGTGCCAGCAGTTACGGGTCTGGCTACACCTTC.

This clone has a single count. V and J are TRBV7-9 and TRBJ2-5; D uncertain. CDR3 length equals 14 residues. CDR1 is SEHNR, CDR2 FQNEAQ, per germline (reference sequence). Trimming took off 4 bases at V and 2 bases at J, with 11 bases between the two ends. The CDR3 nucleotides read TGTGCCAGCAGCTCTCCTTGGCGACAAGAGACCCAGTACTTC. It encodes CASSSPWRQETQYF.

As regards this clone: Other DNA sequences from this sample encode an identical CDR3 as well. The chain is built from TRBV11-1 and TRBJ2-1; D is unclear. The CDR3 runs to 12 residues. V shed 1 base and J shed 4 bases, with 2 bases lying between them. Germline V gene data show CDR1 as SGHAT and CDR2 as FQDESV (reference sequence). CDR3 sequence: CASSLGYNEQFF. The CDR3 region has the DNA TGTGCCAGCAGCTTAGGGTACAATGAGCAGTTCTTC.

The chain combines TRBV7-8 with TRBJ2-2, with D perhaps given as TRBD1 or TRBD2 (5 bases each). V dropped 4 bases and J dropped 8 bases, with 20 bases sitting between them. CDR3 length: 16 amino acids. Germline V lookup: CDR1 SGHVS, CDR2 FQNEAQ. The CDR3 region has the DNA TGTGCCAGCAGCTCTTACAGAGGGACGCCCCTTGGGGAGCTGTTTTTT. Amino acids: CASSSYRGTPLGELFF.

The CDR3 loop reads CASSAGWGTLNTEAFF. The DNA for the CDR3 is TGTGCCAGCAGCGCCGGTTGGGGGACCCTGAACACTGAAGCTTTCTTT. The chain uses TRBV9 and TRBJ1-1; a possible D gene is TRBD1 (5 bases). This CDR3 comprises 16 residues. Trimming stripped 3 bases from V and 0 bases from J, with 15 bases between. The germline CDR1 and CDR2 sequences are SGDLS and YYNGEE. The full variable domain, rest sourced from reference TRBV9 and TRBJ1-1, is DSGVTQTPKHLITATGQRVTLRCSPRSGDLSVYWYQQSLDQGLQFLIQYYNGEERAKGNILERFSAQQFPDLHSELNLSSLELGDSALYFCASSAGWGTLNTEAFFGQGTRLTVV.

The chain carries TRBV2 and TRBJ1-5; D remains unclear. Germline loops: CDR1 SNHLY, CDR2 FYNNEI. The V gene lost 4 bases and the J gene lost 0 bases, with 10 bases spanning the gap. The CDR3 is 15 residues long. This CDR3 is CASSGAPNSNQPQHF. The CDR3 DNA sequence: TGTGCCAGCAGTGGGGCACCGAATAGCAATCAGCCCCAGCATTTT.

The chain combines TRBV5-1 with TRBJ2-3; TRBD1 or TRBD2 may be the D gene (5 bases each). Germline CDR1 SGHRS, CDR2 YFSETQ. The CDR3 is 16 amino acids. The V end was cut by 4 bases, the J end by 4 bases, with 19 bases between. DNA of the CDR3: TGCGCCAGCAGCCCGATGGGGGTTGTGGTATCAGATACGCAGTATTTT. Residues: CASSPMGVVVSDTQYF.

CDR3 DNA sequence: TGTGCCAGCAGTGGGGACAGTTCCTCTGGAAACACCATATATTTT. Protein: CASSGDSSSGNTIYF. The chain uses TRBV6-1 and TRBJ1-3; the match to TRBD1 covers 7 bases. The V segment lost 4 bases and the J segment 0 bases; nucleotides outside the gene matches: 3. The CDR3 length is 15 residues. The germline V gene encodes CDR1 MNHNS and CDR2 SASEGT.

Worth noting for this clone: Other DNA sequences within the sample encode an identical CDR3. This sequence joins TRBV5-1 and TRBJ2-7, with TRBD1 matching 8 bases. The CDR3 runs 14 residues. V lost 4 bases to trimming and J lost 3 bases; unmatched junction nucleotides: 6. CDR1 is SGHRS and CDR2 is YFSETQ in the germline V gene. The CDR3 is CASSPGQGIYEQYF. CDR3 sequence (DNA): TGCGCCAGCAGCCCAGGACAGGGTATCTACGAGCAGTACTTC.

This chain connects TRBV11-2 to TRBJ2-7; D is possibly TRBD1 (6 bases). There are 16 residues in the CDR3. From germline, CDR1 is SGHAT and CDR2 FQNNGV. Trimming cost V 5 bases and J 4 bases, with 21 bases left between them. In nucleotides, the CDR3 is TGTGCCAGCAGCCCCAGCGCCGTAGGGGGATCTTACGAGCAGTACTTC. As protein: CASSPSAVGGSYEQYF.

V gene TRBV6-1 combines with J gene TRBJ1-6, with D tentatively TRBD1 (5 bases). The germline V gene encodes CDR1 MNHNS and CDR2 SASEGT. The CDR3 covers 14 residues. V was shortened by 3 bases and J by 6 bases, with 9 bases between the two germline ends. CDR3 nucleotide sequence: TGTGCCAGCAGTGAGGTAGGGGCTAATTCACCCCTCCACTTT. As protein: CASSEVGANSPLHF.

The chain links TRBV4-1 to TRBJ1-1; D perhaps matches TRBD1 (5 bases). CDR3 length: 15 amino acids. The germline V gene has CDR1 MGHRA and CDR2 YSYEKL. Trimming took off 2 bases at V and 0 bases at J, with 10 bases between the two ends. The CDR3 sequence: CASSQQGHMNTEAFF. Written as DNA, the CDR3 is TGCGCCAGCAGCCAACAGGGCCACATGAACACTGAAGCTTTCTTT.

The genes are TRBV19 and TRBJ2-5; 10 positions agree with TRBD1. Trimming removed 3 bases from V and 3 bases from J; junction bases left unmatched: 7. This CDR3 contains 16 residues. The V gene's germline CDR1 is LNHDA and CDR2 SQIVND (reference sequence). For the CDR3, the DNA is TGTGCCAGTAGTATCCTAGCCGGGACAGGGGAAGAGACCCAGTACTTC. It codes for CASSILAGTGEETQYF.

CDR3 in DNA: TGTGCCTGGAGTCTCGGGACAGGGGTCTACGAGCAGTACTTC. It encodes CAWSLGTGVYEQYF. This chain connects TRBV30 to TRBJ2-7; 10 bases align to TRBD1. CDR3 size: 14 residues. The V gene's germline CDR1 is GTSNPN and CDR2 SVGIG (reference sequence). The J segment lost 3 bases and the V segment lost 2 bases, leaving 4 bases of the junction unmatched.